This is a list of T cell receptor beta chains from one sample in a study of OX40 agonist ivuxolimab in advanced cancers. The table came from immunoSEQ multiplex PCR; TCRdb's copy has only in-frame clones and leaves some out. Seen here are roughly 60,000 clones, just under 85% observed once, and the top ten hold about 3.7%. Sequenced here: CD4+ or CD8+ T cells sorted from blood, sampled in a trial of the OX40 agonist ivuxolimab. These receptor sequences come from an adult with an advanced solid tumor such as melanoma, head and neck, liver or kidney cancer. Each CDR3 is given with its conserved first and last residue. A D gene is named only where the DNA matches it firmly. Only some rows state a clone size, as once, few, many or a class for expanded clones.

J gene | D gene | clone size | V gene | CDR3 length | CDR3 protein | CDR3 DNA
TRBJ2-1 | . | . | TRBV25-1 | 16 | CASSEKWQGNPNEQFF | TGTGCCAGCAGTGAAAAATGGCAGGGAAATCCCAATGAGCAGTTCTTC
TRBJ2-5 | . | . | TRBV2 | 13 | CASNRLRQETQYF | TGTGCCAGCAACCGGTTGAGACAAGAGACCCAGTACTTC
TRBJ1-1 | . | . | TRBV7-2 | 16 | CASSLAPESLNTEAFF | TGTGCCAGCAGCTTAGCTCCTGAGAGCCTGAACACTGAAGCTTTCTTT
TRBJ1-2 | . | . | TRBV9 | 15 | CASSLAPTGLYGYTF | TGTGCCAGCAGCTTGGCCCCAACAGGGCTCTATGGCTACACCTTC
TRBJ2-3 | TRBD1 | . | TRBV28 | 15 | CASRDRGEGTDTQYF | TGTGCCAGCAGGGACAGGGGAGAGGGGACAGATACGCAGTATTTT
TRBJ1-3 | . | once | TRBV5-4 | 13 | CASSQDSRGTIYF | TGCGCCAGCAGCCAAGATTCAAGGGGGACCATATATTTT
TRBJ2-2 | TRBD2 | . | TRBV7-8 | 15 | CASSLPTSGGGELFF | TGTGCCAGCAGCCTCCCGACTAGCGGTGGCGGGGAGCTGTTTTTT
TRBJ2-2 | TRBD2 | few | TRBV11-1 | 17 | CASSPGTSGTLARELFF | TGTGCCAGCAGTCCGGGGACTAGCGGGACCCTGGCGCGGGAGCTGTTTTTT
TRBJ2-2 | . | few | TRBV7-3 | 14 | CASSLGIYTGELFF | TGTGCCAGCAGCCTAGGGATTTACACCGGGGAGCTGTTTTTT
TRBJ1-2 | . | . | TRBV7-2 | 15 | CAGSYVWSGTYGYTF | TGTGCCGGCAGCTACGTCTGGTCGGGAACGTATGGCTACACCTTC
TRBJ2-5 | TRBD1 | . | TRBV28 | 16 | CASSLYPGDSQETQYF | TGTGCCAGCAGTTTATACCCCGGGGACAGCCAAGAGACCCAGTACTTC
TRBJ2-7 | . | . | TRBV7-8 | 12 | CASTMTSYEQYF | TGTGCCAGCACGATGACCTCCTACGAGCAGTACTTC
TRBJ2-4 | TRBD2 | once | TRBV7-2 | 13 | CASSLPSGYIQYF | TGTGCCAGCAGCCTCCCTAGCGGGTACATTCAGTACTTC
TRBJ1-1 | . | . | TRBV28 | 14 | CASSPVQLNTEAFF | TGTGCCAGCAGTCCCGTCCAGCTGAACACTGAAGCTTTCTTT
TRBJ1-5 | . | . | TRBV28 | 14 | CASKSPGDNQPQHF | TGTGCCAGCAAAAGCCCAGGGGACAATCAGCCCCAGCATTTT
TRBJ2-3 | TRBD2 | . | TRBV10-3 | 19 | CAISDNIKLAGRSTDTQYF | TGTGCCATCAGTGACAATATTAAATTAGCGGGACGGAGCACAGATACGCAGTATTTT
TRBJ1-4 | . | . | TRBV30 | 14 | CAWGLQGNGEKLFF | TGTGCCTGGGGTCTGCAGGGTAATGGGGAAAAACTGTTTTTT
TRBJ2-1 | TRBD2 | . | TRBV5-1 | 13 | CASSLASTSGSFF | TGCGCCAGCAGCTTGGCCTCAACTAGCGGGAGTTTCTTC
TRBJ2-2 | . | few | TRBV6-1 | 14 | CASTPGTYTGELFF | TGTGCCAGTACACCGGGAACCTACACCGGGGAGCTGTTTTTT
TRBJ2-1 | TRBD2 | . | TRBV28 | 19 | CASSGLAGLFLSSYNEQFF | TGTGCCAGCAGCGGACTAGCGGGTCTATTCCTTTCATCCTACAATGAGCAGTTCTTC